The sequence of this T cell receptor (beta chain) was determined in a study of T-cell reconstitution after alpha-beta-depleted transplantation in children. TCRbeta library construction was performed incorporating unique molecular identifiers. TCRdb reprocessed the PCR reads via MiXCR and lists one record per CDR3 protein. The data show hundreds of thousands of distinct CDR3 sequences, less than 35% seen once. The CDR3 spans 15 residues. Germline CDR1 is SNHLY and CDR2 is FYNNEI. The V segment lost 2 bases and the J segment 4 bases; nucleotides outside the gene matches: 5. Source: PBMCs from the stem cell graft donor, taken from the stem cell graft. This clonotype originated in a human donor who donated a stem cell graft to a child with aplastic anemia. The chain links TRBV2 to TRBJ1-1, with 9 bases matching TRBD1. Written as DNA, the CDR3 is TGTGCCAGCAGTGAAATGGGACAGGGATCCACTGAAGCTTTCTTT. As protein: CASSEMGQGSTEAFF.